Listed below are T cell receptor beta chains from one sample, sequenced in a study of OX40 agonist ivuxolimab in advanced cancers. The repertoire was sequenced with immunoSEQ multiplex PCR; TCRdb's copy has only in-frame clones and lacks some. The profile shows around 25,000 clones, about three quarters of them singletons. This specimen was CD4+ or CD8+ T cells sorted from blood, taken in a trial of the OX40 agonist ivuxolimab. The receptors come from an adult with an advanced solid tumor such as melanoma, head and neck, liver or kidney cancer. Both conserved end residues are part of each CDR3. Fields, in order: D gene, clone size, J gene, V gene, CDR3 protein, CDR3 DNA. D genes are given only for firm matches. Expanded clones are given a class, and other clones once, few, many or no size at all.

d_call: NA; clone_size: NA; j_call: TRBJ2-2; v_call: TRBV19; cdr3_aa: CASSTRGRELFF; cdr3_nt: TGTGCCAGTAGTACCAGGGGTCGGGAGCTGTTTTTT
d_call: NA; clone_size: NA; j_call: TRBJ2-3; v_call: TRBV7-3; cdr3_aa: CASSLSAGLGTDTQYF; cdr3_nt: TGTGCCAGCAGCTTAAGCGCAGGGTTGGGGACAGATACGCAGTATTTT
d_call: NA; clone_size: few; j_call: TRBJ2-7; v_call: TRBV11-2; cdr3_aa: CASSQEAGDRYEQYF; cdr3_nt: TGCGCCAGCAGCCAAGAAGCAGGGGACCGTTACGAGCAGTACTTC
d_call: NA; clone_size: NA; j_call: TRBJ1-2; v_call: TRBV9; cdr3_aa: CASSALGAAYGYTF; cdr3_nt: TGTGCCAGCAGCGCCCTGGGGGCCGCCTATGGCTACACCTTC
d_call: NA; clone_size: once; j_call: TRBJ2-2; v_call: TRBV28; cdr3_aa: CASRGWTGELFF; cdr3_nt: TGTGCCAGCAGAGGCTGGACCGGGGAGCTGTTTTTT
d_call: NA; clone_size: NA; j_call: TRBJ2-1; v_call: TRBV19; cdr3_aa: CASSIKLALRVYEQFF; cdr3_nt: TGTGCCAGTAGTATCAAGTTGGCTTTGCGGGTGTATGAGCAGTTCTTC
d_call: TRBD2; clone_size: NA; j_call: TRBJ2-3; v_call: TRBV6-4; cdr3_aa: CASRRLAGGPDTQYF; cdr3_nt: TGTGCCAGCAGGAGACTAGCGGGGGGGCCAGATACGCAGTATTTT
d_call: NA; clone_size: NA; j_call: TRBJ1-6; v_call: TRBV6-1; cdr3_aa: CASSEVRGSAYNSPLHF; cdr3_nt: TGTGCCAGCAGTGAAGTACGGGGGAGTGCCTATAATTCACCCCTCCACTTT
d_call: NA; clone_size: NA; j_call: TRBJ2-1; v_call: TRBV28; cdr3_aa: CASTLARNNEQFF; cdr3_nt: TGTGCCAGCACCCTGGCCAGGAACAATGAGCAGTTCTTC
d_call: NA; clone_size: NA; j_call: TRBJ2-1; v_call: TRBV5-4; cdr3_aa: CASSPARGLNEQFF; cdr3_nt: TGTGCCAGCAGCCCCGCTCGGGGCTTGAATGAGCAGTTCTTC
d_call: NA; clone_size: NA; j_call: TRBJ2-2; v_call: TRBV19; cdr3_aa: CASKGPGTRNTGELFF; cdr3_nt: TGTGCCAGTAAGGGACCCGGGACACGGAACACCGGGGAGCTGTTTTTT
d_call: NA; clone_size: NA; j_call: TRBJ2-1; v_call: TRBV9; cdr3_aa: CASSFTADRAYNEQFF; cdr3_nt: TGTGCCAGCAGCTTTACCGCGGACCGAGCCTACAATGAGCAGTTCTTC
d_call: NA; clone_size: NA; j_call: TRBJ2-6; v_call: TRBV14; cdr3_aa: CASSPGTYSGANVLTF; cdr3_nt: TGTGCCAGCAGCCCCGGGACTTACTCTGGGGCCAACGTCCTGACTTTC
d_call: TRBD2; clone_size: NA; j_call: TRBJ2-2; v_call: TRBV9; cdr3_aa: CASSPRTSGGQGTGELFF; cdr3_nt: TGTGCCAGCAGCCCACGGACTAGCGGGGGGCAGGGCACCGGGGAGCTGTTTTTT
d_call: TRBD1; clone_size: once; j_call: TRBJ2-2; v_call: TRBV28; cdr3_aa: CASSFEFVWDRVGSGELFF; cdr3_nt: TGTGCCAGCAGTTTTGAGTTCGTTTGGGACAGGGTGGGATCCGGGGAGCTGTTTTTT
d_call: TRBD2; clone_size: once; j_call: TRBJ2-1; v_call: TRBV6-5; cdr3_aa: CASSPTSGGYNEQFF; cdr3_nt: TGTGCCAGCAGCCCGACTAGCGGGGGGTACAATGAGCAGTTCTTC
d_call: TRBD2; clone_size: NA; j_call: TRBJ2-1; v_call: TRBV28; cdr3_aa: CASNRLATNNEQFF; cdr3_nt: TGTGCCAGCAACCGACTAGCGACCAACAATGAGCAGTTCTTC
d_call: TRBD1; clone_size: few; j_call: TRBJ1-1; v_call: TRBV19; cdr3_aa: CASSELQGASTEAFF; cdr3_nt: TGTGCCAGTAGTGAACTACAGGGGGCGAGCACTGAAGCTTTCTTT
d_call: NA; clone_size: NA; j_call: TRBJ1-2; v_call: TRBV18; cdr3_aa: CASSLQGGGYTF; cdr3_nt: TGTGCCAGCTCACTACAGGGAGGTGGCTACACCTTC
d_call: NA; clone_size: NA; j_call: TRBJ2-1; v_call: TRBV6-1; cdr3_aa: CASSDGSRAYNEQFF; cdr3_nt: TGTGCCAGCAGTGACGGGAGCCGAGCCTACAATGAGCAGTTCTTC
d_call: NA; clone_size: NA; j_call: TRBJ2-5; v_call: TRBV15; cdr3_aa: CATSRSRQETQYF; cdr3_nt: TGTGCCACCAGCAGATCTCGGCAGGAGACCCAGTACTTC
d_call: NA; clone_size: NA; j_call: TRBJ2-1; v_call: TRBV6-6; cdr3_aa: CASSRGHTAFF; cdr3_nt: TGTGCCAGCAGCCGAGGGCATACCGCGTTCTTC
d_call: NA; clone_size: NA; j_call: TRBJ2-7; v_call: TRBV7-3; cdr3_aa: CASSSDHAEQYF; cdr3_nt: TGTGCCAGCAGCTCGGACCACGCTGAGCAGTACTTC
d_call: TRBD1; clone_size: NA; j_call: TRBJ1-6; v_call: TRBV30; cdr3_aa: CAWRGQGGSPLHF; cdr3_nt: TGTGCCTGGAGGGGACAGGGCGGATCACCCCTCCACTTT
d_call: NA; clone_size: few; j_call: TRBJ2-3; v_call: TRBV5-1; cdr3_aa: CASDHGSLAVDTQYF; cdr3_nt: TGCGCCAGCGACCACGGCTCGCTAGCCGTAGATACGCAGTATTTT
d_call: TRBD2; clone_size: once; j_call: TRBJ2-1; v_call: TRBV27; cdr3_aa: CASSFGTSGMRSYNEQFF; cdr3_nt: TGTGCCAGCAGTTTCGGGACTAGCGGGATGCGCTCCTACAATGAGCAGTTCTTC
d_call: TRBD1; clone_size: NA; j_call: TRBJ2-2; v_call: TRBV19; cdr3_aa: CASSAGTGLGELFF; cdr3_nt: TGTGCCAGTAGTGCCGGGACAGGTCTCGGGGAGCTGTTTTTT
d_call: NA; clone_size: NA; j_call: TRBJ1-6; v_call: TRBV11-2; cdr3_aa: CASSLAEGYLPPLHF; cdr3_nt: TGTGCCAGCAGCTTAGCTGAGGGGTACCTCCCACCCCTCCACTTT
d_call: TRBD2; clone_size: NA; j_call: TRBJ2-5; v_call: TRBV7-2; cdr3_aa: CASSSRGRTSGTGQYF; cdr3_nt: TGTGCCAGCAGCTCCCGGGGGAGGACTAGCGGTACGGGGCAGTACTTC
d_call: NA; clone_size: NA; j_call: TRBJ2-5; v_call: TRBV18; cdr3_aa: CASSPSETQYF; cdr3_nt: TGTGCCAGCTCACCGTCCGAGACCCAGTACTTC
d_call: NA; clone_size: NA; j_call: TRBJ2-3; v_call: TRBV6-4; cdr3_aa: CASSDRDQDTQYF; cdr3_nt: TGTGCCAGCAGTGACAGGGACCAAGATACGCAGTATTTT
d_call: TRBD2; clone_size: NA; j_call: TRBJ2-3; v_call: TRBV5-4; cdr3_aa: CASSPPTGTSLVADTQYF; cdr3_nt: TGTGCCAGCAGCCCACCTACAGGGACTAGTCTGGTTGCAGATACGCAGTATTTT
d_call: NA; clone_size: few; j_call: TRBJ2-1; v_call: TRBV19; cdr3_aa: CASSPEDGGRYNEQFF; cdr3_nt: TGTGCCAGTAGTCCGGAGGACGGGGGGCGTTACAATGAGCAGTTCTTC
d_call: NA; clone_size: NA; j_call: TRBJ2-7; v_call: TRBV4-3; cdr3_aa: CASSQDRSGYEQYF; cdr3_nt: TGCGCCAGCAGCCAAGATCGGTCGGGCTACGAGCAGTACTTC
d_call: NA; clone_size: NA; j_call: TRBJ2-7; v_call: TRBV10-2; cdr3_aa: CASSGASDEQYF; cdr3_nt: TGCGCCAGCAGTGGGGCCTCTGACGAGCAGTACTTC
d_call: NA; clone_size: NA; j_call: TRBJ2-7; v_call: TRBV30; cdr3_aa: CAWSSGPSYEQYF; cdr3_nt: TGTGCCTGGAGTTCAGGGCCGTCCTACGAGCAGTACTTC
d_call: NA; clone_size: NA; j_call: TRBJ2-2; v_call: TRBV9; cdr3_aa: CASSKEGDVSGELFF; cdr3_nt: TGTGCCAGCAGCAAAGAGGGGGATGTTTCCGGGGAGCTGTTTTTT
d_call: NA; clone_size: NA; j_call: TRBJ2-7; v_call: TRBV15; cdr3_aa: CATSRGDLGSSYEQYF; cdr3_nt: TGTGCCACCAGCAGAGGGGACTTGGGGAGCTCCTACGAGCAGTACTTC
d_call: NA; clone_size: NA; j_call: TRBJ2-2; v_call: TRBV6-5; cdr3_aa: CASSLLTGELFF; cdr3_nt: TGTGCCAGCAGTTTACTTACCGGGGAGCTGTTTTTT
d_call: NA; clone_size: NA; j_call: TRBJ1-1; v_call: TRBV30; cdr3_aa: CAWARGAGGEAFF; cdr3_nt: TGTGCCTGGGCCCGGGGGGCGGGGGGCGAAGCTTTCTTT
d_call: TRBD1; clone_size: NA; j_call: TRBJ1-1; v_call: TRBV19; cdr3_aa: CASSRAKQGANTEAFF; cdr3_nt: TGTGCCAGTAGTAGGGCAAAACAGGGGGCAAACACTGAAGCTTTCTTT
d_call: NA; clone_size: NA; j_call: TRBJ2-1; v_call: TRBV7-2; cdr3_aa: CASSLIVSGGGPFF; cdr3_nt: TGTGCCAGCAGCCTTATTGTTTCAGGGGGAGGTCCGTTCTTC
d_call: NA; clone_size: NA; j_call: TRBJ2-5; v_call: TRBV5-4; cdr3_aa: CASSLDLDGTQYF; cdr3_nt: TGTGCCAGCAGCTTGGACTTGGATGGGACCCAGTACTTC
d_call: NA; clone_size: NA; j_call: TRBJ2-7; v_call: TRBV4-1; cdr3_aa: CASSQQQGSYEQYF; cdr3_nt: TGCGCCAGCAGCCAACAGCAGGGCTCCTACGAGCAGTACTTC
d_call: NA; clone_size: few; j_call: TRBJ2-2; v_call: TRBV6-4; cdr3_aa: CASSPLHSSRTGELFF; cdr3_nt: TGTGCCAGCAGTCCTCTCCACTCGAGTAGGACCGGGGAGCTGTTTTTT
d_call: TRBD1; clone_size: NA; j_call: TRBJ1-1; v_call: TRBV10-3; cdr3_aa: CAIRDRGYEAFF; cdr3_nt: TGTGCCATCAGGGACAGGGGCTATGAAGCTTTCTTT